This entry concerns a single T cell receptor (beta chain). The entry originates in a study of control samples from healthy donors and cancer patients. The table came from immunoSEQ multiplex PCR; TCRdb's copy has only in-frame clones and leaves some out. Of around 68,000 clones listed, nearly 85% are singletons. The TCR sequence derives from a man between 60 and 75 years old in good health. Sample: blood.

CDR3 sequence reads: CASSEIAGGRETQYF. The DNA for the CDR3 is TGTGCCAGCAGTGAAATAGCGGGAGGTCGAGAGACCCAGTACTTC. V is TRBV2 and J is TRBJ2-5; TRBD2 agrees at 10 bases. Germline CDR1 is SNHLY and CDR2 is FYNNEI. The CDR3 runs 15 residues. V shed 2 bases, J shed 4 bases, and the junction held 4 bases outside the gene matches.